The 5 T cell receptor beta chains below all came from one sample that was sequenced in a study of T cell responses to AZD1222 COVID-19 vaccine. Profiled with immunoSEQ multiplex PCR; TCRdb holds only in-frame clones, not every one. This table holds fewer than 120,000 clones, about 90% found once. This material consisted of peripheral blood, taken 28 days after the second AZD1222 dose. These receptors were obtained from an adult who received the AZD1222 COVID-19 vaccine.

The rearrangement uses TRBV4-1 and TRBJ1-6; D unresolved. This CDR3 is 16 amino acids long. Germline V gene sequence: CDR1 MGHRA, CDR2 YSYEKL. V shed 1 base and J shed 9 bases, with 16 bases lying between them. CDR3 amino acids: CASSQVGTRWSSPLHF. The CDR3 DNA reads TGCGCCAGCAGCCAAGTCGGCACCCGATGGAGTTCACCCCTCCACTTT.

This chain connects TRBV6-5 to TRBJ2-5; TRBD1 matches 8 bases. The CDR3 length is 14 residues. Germline V gene lookup returns CDR1 MNHEY and CDR2 SVGAGI. The ends lost 1 base at V and 3 bases at J; junction bases unmatched: 1. This CDR3 is CASSYLTGEETQYF. The CDR3 DNA sequence: TGTGCCAGCAGTTACTTGACAGGGGAAGAGACCCAGTACTTC.

This rearrangement joins TRBV27 to TRBJ1-5; D perhaps matches TRBD1 (6 bases). V shed 4 bases and J shed 7 bases, with 17 bases lying between them. Germline V lookup: CDR1 MNHEY, CDR2 SMNVEV (reference sequence). The CDR3 is 15 amino acids. CDR3 sequence (DNA): TGTGCCAGCAGTTCATCAGGGGTGGGGGGGCAGCCCCAGCATTTT. Amino acids: CASSSSGVGGQPQHF.

V usage is TRBV28 and J usage is TRBJ2-1, with 10 bases matching TRBD2. The ends lost 4 bases at V and 0 bases at J; junction bases unmatched: 9. The CDR3 sequence is 18 residues long. In germline, CDR1 is MDHEN, CDR2 SYDVKM. CDR3 amino acids: CASSSWTSGLSSYNEQFF. In DNA, the CDR3 is TGTGCCAGCAGTTCCTGGACTAGCGGCCTCAGCTCCTACAATGAGCAGTTCTTC.

This chain links TRBV12-3 or TRBV12-4 with TRBJ1-4; D unclear. The CDR3 loop spans 13 amino acids. The V end was cut by 2 bases, the J end by 9 bases, with 10 bases between. CDR3 sequence (DNA): TGTGCCAGCAGTTTATCGACAAGGAAAAAACTGTTTTTT. Translated: CASSLSTRKKLFF.